This TCR beta chain was identified during a study of blood T cell repertoires in COVID-19. Study in general: The samples span acute and convalescent COVID-19 from the United States, Italy and Spain.

In the original workflow: Reference gene primer amplification gave estimated nucleated cell counts. TCRdb keeps only in-frame clones here, not all; method: immunoSEQ multiplex PCR. D and trimming were read from the DNA, whereas the V and J calls and clone size are those reported in that table. The table includes 100,000 to 150,000 clones, almost 85% detected once. Per germline, CDR1 SGHTA and CDR2 FQGNSA. The CDR3 extends over 15 amino acids. V shed 5 bases, J shed 9 bases, and the junction held 10 bases outside the gene matches. The chain has TRBV7-2 and TRBJ2-1; TRBD2 matches 10 bases. This clonotype was sampled from a woman aged 25 to 39 who had recovered from COVID-19. Sequenced input: peripheral blood. CDR3 sequence (DNA): TGTGCCAGCAGCCCCGGGGGGACTAGCGTTTTTGAGCAGTTCTTC. Translated: CASSPGGTSVFEQFF.